The clone carrying this T cell receptor (beta chain) has a handful of counts. Antigen unknown. These data come from a study of identical twins. Study results and caveats: Insertions ran lower in abundant cord blood beta clonotypes, though not in memory repertoires. Weaker excess twin sharing was observed in beta out-of-frame sequences. Modeled out-of-frame TCR alpha sharing in monozygotic twins fell below observed levels.

TCRdb passed the 5' RACE reads through MiXCR, listing each CDR3 protein once. This table holds under 350,000 distinct CDR3 sequences, roughly 8.6% found once. From germline, CDR1 is SQVTM and CDR2 ANQGSEA. Trimming removed 6 bases from V and 0 bases from J; junction bases left unmatched: 10. CDR3 length: 17 residues. The same specimen was also included in a second study, on yellow fever vaccine responses in identical twins.

This clonotype was sampled from a woman aged 18-29 years in good health. The genes are TRBV29-1 and TRBJ2-2, with 10 bases fitting TRBD1. Input material: CD8+ T cells sorted from blood. Written as DNA, the CDR3 is TGCAGCGTCGTTCCGGGACAGGGGACCGCGAACACCGGGGAGCTGTTTTTT. Residues: CSVVPGQGTANTGELFF.